The sequence of this T cell receptor (beta chain) was determined in a study of beta chain features in type 1 diabetes. Study-wide context: In age, gender and cell yields, patients were similar to healthy donors.

All of the isolated RNA was reverse transcribed, so expressed TCRB transcripts were sequenced. The repertoire was sequenced with immunoSEQ multiplex PCR; TCRdb's copy has only in-frame clones and lacks some. The profile shows about half a million clones, approximately 30% of them singletons. Points from the study as a whole: In type 1 diabetes patients, VDJ junctions had fewer insertions; deletions at these junctions were more frequent.

Germline V gene data show CDR1 as MGHDK and CDR2 as SYGVNS. The CDR3 runs to 16 residues. The V and J ends lost 0 bases and 7 bases, in that order; junction bases with no gene match: 2. Sorting of CD4+ naive, central memory, regulatory and stem cell-like memory cells was performed via CD45RO/CCR7/CD25/CD127/CD95/CD27. This clone was counted a few times. Its matching antigen is unknown. The clonotype comes from a man younger than 30 in good health. Sample: naive CD4+ T cells from blood. This chain links TRBV25-1 with TRBJ2-1, with 14 bases that match TRBD2. CDR3 amino acids: CASSEYRTSGRNEQFF. The CDR3 nucleotides read TGTGCCAGCAGTGAATACCGGACTAGCGGGAGGAATGAGCAGTTCTTC.